This TCR beta chain emerged from a study of T cells in Graves' hyperthyroidism and ophthalmopathy. Whole-study results and caveats: A 13 V-J model separated ophthalmopathy from stable hyperthyroidism. Most clonotypes that expanded in the thyroid above 0.001 also showed up in blood. Prediction of ophthalmopathy progression came a median approximately 6 months pre-onset.

A 10 ml volume of fresh peripheral blood provided the PBMCs. Amplified TCR beta CDR3 regions derived from RNA transcripts. In the first-round RT-PCR of the TCR CDR3, the HTBI primer set was used. Each CDR3 protein gets one entry after TCRdb re-called the multiplex PCR reads with MiXCR. Of 500,000 to 650,000 distinct CDR3 sequences listed, just under 20% were seen once; the top ten hold roughly 47%. Germline loops: CDR1 SQVTM, CDR2 ANQGSEA. V gave up 3 bases and J gave up 8 bases; unmatched junction bases: 5. CDR3 length equals 13 residues. The table lists this clonotype with a few counts. Its antigen is not known.

Sample: blood. The chain combines TRBV29-1 with TRBJ2-1, with TRBD2 identical over 9 bases. The TCR was taken from a man in his forties with Graves' ophthalmopathy. CDR3 sequence reads: CSVDSGRFDEQFF. CDR3 DNA: TGCAGCGTTGACAGCGGGAGGTTCGATGAGCAGTTCTTC.